The text below deals with one T cell receptor beta chain. The V gene's germline CDR1 is MDHEN and CDR2 SYDVKM. The CDR3 is made up of 15 amino acids. Trimming removed 7 bases at V and 2 bases at J, with 17 bases between. This specimen belongs to a study of human T cells and chemical hapten exposure. TCRdb processed the RACE reads anew with MiXCR; each CDR3 protein has one entry. This table has just under 350,000 distinct CDR3 sequences, 6% to 8.5% appearing once. Time point denoted: patch test 1, 2 weeks after DPC sensitization. Treatment specified: therapeutic diphenylcyclopropenone sensitization with weekly scalp DPC. Alopecia patients, 18 to 70 years old and DPC-suitable, served as donors.

The rearrangement joins TRBV28 to TRBJ1-2, with D unclear. The receptor's source is a woman between 18 and 29 years old with alopecia areata. Some clones in this sample may be carry-over from other donors' samples. This specimen consisted of whole blood, obtained in connection with sensitization to the hapten diphenylcyclopropenone (DPC). CDR3 sequence reads: CASTNRNTHNYGYTF. The CDR3 DNA reads as TGTGCCAGCACTAACCGAAATACACACAACTATGGCTACACCTTC.